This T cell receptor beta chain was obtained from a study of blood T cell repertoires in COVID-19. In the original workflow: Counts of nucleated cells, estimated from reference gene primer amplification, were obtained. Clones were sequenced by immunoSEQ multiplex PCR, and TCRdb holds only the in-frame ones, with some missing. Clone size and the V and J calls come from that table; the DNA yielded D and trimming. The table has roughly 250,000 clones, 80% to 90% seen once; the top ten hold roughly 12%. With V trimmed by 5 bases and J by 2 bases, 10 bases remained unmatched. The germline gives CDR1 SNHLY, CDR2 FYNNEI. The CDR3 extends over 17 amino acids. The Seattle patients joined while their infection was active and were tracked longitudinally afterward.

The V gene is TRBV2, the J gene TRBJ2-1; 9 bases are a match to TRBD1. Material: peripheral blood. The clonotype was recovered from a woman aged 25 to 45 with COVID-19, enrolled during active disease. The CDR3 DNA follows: TGTGCCAGCAGTCATGTGGGGGACAGGGTAACCTACAATGAGCAGTTCTTC. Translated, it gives CASSHVGDRVTYNEQFF.